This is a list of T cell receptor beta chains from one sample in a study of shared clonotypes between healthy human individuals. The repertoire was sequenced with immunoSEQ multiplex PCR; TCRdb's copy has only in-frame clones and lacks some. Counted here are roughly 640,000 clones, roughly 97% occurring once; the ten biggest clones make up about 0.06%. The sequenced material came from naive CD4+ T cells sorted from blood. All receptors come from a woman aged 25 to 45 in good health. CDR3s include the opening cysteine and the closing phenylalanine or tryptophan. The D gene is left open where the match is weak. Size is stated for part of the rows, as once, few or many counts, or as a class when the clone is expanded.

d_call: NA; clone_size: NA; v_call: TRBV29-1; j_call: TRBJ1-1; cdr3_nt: TGCAGCGTAGAACAGGGGAACACTGAAGCTTTCTTT; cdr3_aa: CSVEQGNTEAFF
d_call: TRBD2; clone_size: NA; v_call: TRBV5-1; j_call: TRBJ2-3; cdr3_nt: TGCGCCAGCAGTACCCGACTAGCGGGAACAGATACGCAGTATTTT; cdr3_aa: CASSTRLAGTDTQYF
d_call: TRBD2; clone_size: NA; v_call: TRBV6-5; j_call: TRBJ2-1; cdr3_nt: TGTGCCAGCAGTTACCTCAAGACTAGCAACTACAATGAGCAGTTCTTC; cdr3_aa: CASSYLKTSNYNEQFF
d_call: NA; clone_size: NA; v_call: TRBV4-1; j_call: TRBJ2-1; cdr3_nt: TGCGCCAGCAGCCAAGGAGGAGGGTGGTCCTACAATGAGCAGTTCTTC; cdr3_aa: CASSQGGGWSYNEQFF
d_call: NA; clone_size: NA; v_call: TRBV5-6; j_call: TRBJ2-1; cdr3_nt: TGTGCCAGCAGCTTATCTCCGGGATTCTACAATGAGCAGTTCTTC; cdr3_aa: CASSLSPGFYNEQFF
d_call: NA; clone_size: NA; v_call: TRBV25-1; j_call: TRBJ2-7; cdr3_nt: TGTGCCAGCAGTCCTACACTTGGAGAGCCCGAAGGGGAGCAGTACTTC; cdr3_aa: CASSPTLGEPEGEQYF
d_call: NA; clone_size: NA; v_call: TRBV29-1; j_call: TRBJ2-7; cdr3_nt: TGCAGCGTCGCGGTGGGGGTCAGCTACGAGCAGTACTTC; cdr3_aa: CSVAVGVSYEQYF
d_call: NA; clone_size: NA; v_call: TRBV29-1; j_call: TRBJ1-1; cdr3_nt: TGCAGCGTTCTTTGGGGCAATGAAGCTTTCTTT; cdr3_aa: CSVLWGNEAFF
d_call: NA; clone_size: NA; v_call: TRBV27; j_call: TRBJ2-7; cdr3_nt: TGTGCCAGCAGTTTAAGGGGGACACCCTCCGGCGAGCAGTACTTC; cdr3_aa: CASSLRGTPSGEQYF
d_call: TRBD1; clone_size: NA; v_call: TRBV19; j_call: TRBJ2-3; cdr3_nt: TGTGCCAGTAGTCTCTACAGGGGAGACGGTACAGATACGCAGTATTTT; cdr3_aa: CASSLYRGDGTDTQYF
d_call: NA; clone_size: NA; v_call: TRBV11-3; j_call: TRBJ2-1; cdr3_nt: TGTGCCAGCAGCGGCAGACACAAGCCCAATGAGCAGTTCTTC; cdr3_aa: CASSGRHKPNEQFF
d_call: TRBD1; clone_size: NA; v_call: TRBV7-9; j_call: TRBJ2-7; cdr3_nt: TGTGCCAGCAGCCCCCGGACAGGCGGCTACGAGCAGTACTTC; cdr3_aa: CASSPRTGGYEQYF
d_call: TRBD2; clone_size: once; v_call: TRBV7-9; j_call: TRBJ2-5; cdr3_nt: TGTGCCAGCAGCATAGGGACTAGCGGAACCCAAGAGACCCAGTACTTC; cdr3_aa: CASSIGTSGTQETQYF
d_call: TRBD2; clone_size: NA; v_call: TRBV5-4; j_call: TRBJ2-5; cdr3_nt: TGTGCCAGCAGCTTGGCTAGCGGGAGGGCGGAGACCCAGTACTTC; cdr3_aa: CASSLASGRAETQYF
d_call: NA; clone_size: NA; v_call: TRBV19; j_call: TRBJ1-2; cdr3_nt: TGTGCCAGTCGGGGGGACAACTCCTATGGCTACACCTTC; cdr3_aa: CASRGDNSYGYTF
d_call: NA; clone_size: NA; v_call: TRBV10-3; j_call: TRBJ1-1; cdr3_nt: TGTGCCATCAGTGAGTCGGAGGAAGGCGCGAACACTGAAGCTTTCTTT; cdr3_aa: CAISESEEGANTEAFF
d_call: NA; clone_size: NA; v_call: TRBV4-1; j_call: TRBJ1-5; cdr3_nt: TGCGCCAGCAGCCAACTACCCAGGGGTATCGGCAGCAATCAGCCCCAGCATTTT; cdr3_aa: CASSQLPRGIGSNQPQHF
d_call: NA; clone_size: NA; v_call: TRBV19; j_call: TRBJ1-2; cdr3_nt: TGTGCCAGTAGTATACTGGGCGGATCGCGTGGCTACACCTTC; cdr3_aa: CASSILGGSRGYTF
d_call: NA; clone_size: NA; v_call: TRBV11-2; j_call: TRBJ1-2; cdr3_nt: TGTGCCAGCAGCTTGAACCGGGGCCCTAGGCCCTATGGCTACACCTTC; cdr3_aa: CASSLNRGPRPYGYTF
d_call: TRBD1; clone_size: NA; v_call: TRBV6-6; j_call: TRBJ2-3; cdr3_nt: TGTGCCAGCACCCTACAGGGGGCGCGAACAGATACGCAGTATTTT; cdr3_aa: CASTLQGARTDTQYF
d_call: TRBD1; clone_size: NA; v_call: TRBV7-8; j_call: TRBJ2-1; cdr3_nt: TGTGCCAGCAGCTTAGAGGGACAGGGATACAATGAGCAGTTCTTC; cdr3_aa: CASSLEGQGYNEQFF
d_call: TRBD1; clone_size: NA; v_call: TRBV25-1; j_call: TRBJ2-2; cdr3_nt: TGTGCCAGCAGTCCGAGGGGGCGCGGACACACCGGGGAGCTGTTTTTT; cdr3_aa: CASSPRGRGHTGELFF
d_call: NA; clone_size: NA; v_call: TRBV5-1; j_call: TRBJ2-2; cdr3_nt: TGCGCCAGCTCCCTCGACGGGGGCACCGGGGAGCTGTTTTTT; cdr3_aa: CASSLDGGTGELFF
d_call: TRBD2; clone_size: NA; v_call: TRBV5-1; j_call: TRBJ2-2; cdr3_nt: TGCGCCAGCAGCTTGGCCGTGGTAGCGGGAGTCGCCGGGGAGCTGTTTTTT; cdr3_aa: CASSLAVVAGVAGELFF
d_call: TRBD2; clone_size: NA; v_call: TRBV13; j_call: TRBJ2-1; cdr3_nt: TGTGCCAGCAGCTCGGGACTAGCGGGCGACTCCTACAATGAGCAGTTCTTC; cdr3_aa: CASSSGLAGDSYNEQFF
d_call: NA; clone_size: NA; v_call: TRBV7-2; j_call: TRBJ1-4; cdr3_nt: TGTGCCAGCAGCTTAGCGAGCGTGGGACGGGGTGAAAAACTGTTTTTT; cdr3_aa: CASSLASVGRGEKLFF
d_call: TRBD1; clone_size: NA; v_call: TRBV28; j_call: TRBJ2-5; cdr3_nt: TGTGCCAGCAGTTCAGGGGGACGGTTGCAAGAGACCCAGTACTTC; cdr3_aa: CASSSGGRLQETQYF
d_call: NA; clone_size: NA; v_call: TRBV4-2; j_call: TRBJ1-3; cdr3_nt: TGTGCCAGCAGCCAAGCTCATGTCGGGGTTTGGGCTGGAAACACCATATATTTT; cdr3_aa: CASSQAHVGVWAGNTIYF
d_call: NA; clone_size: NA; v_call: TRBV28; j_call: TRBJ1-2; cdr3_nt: TGTGCCAGCAGCTTCGTCAAGACGGCTAACTATGGCTACACCTTC; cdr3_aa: CASSFVKTANYGYTF
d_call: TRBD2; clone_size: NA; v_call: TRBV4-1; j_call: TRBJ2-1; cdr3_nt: TGCGCCAGCAGCCAAGCCCCGACTAGCGGAGCCTACAATGAGCAGTTCTTC; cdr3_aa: CASSQAPTSGAYNEQFF
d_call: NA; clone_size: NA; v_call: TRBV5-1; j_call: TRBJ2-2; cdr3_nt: TGCGCCAGCAGAAATTCCCTAGGAACCGGGGAGCTGTTTTTT; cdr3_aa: CASRNSLGTGELFF
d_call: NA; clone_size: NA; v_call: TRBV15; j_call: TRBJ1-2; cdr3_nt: TGTGCCACCAGCAGAGAGGGGGCGACTAACTATGGCTACACCTTC; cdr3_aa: CATSREGATNYGYTF
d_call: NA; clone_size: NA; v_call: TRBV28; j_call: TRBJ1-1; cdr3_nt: TGTGCCAGCAGTACAGTGGCCGGCACTGAAGCTTTCTTT; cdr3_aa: CASSTVAGTEAFF
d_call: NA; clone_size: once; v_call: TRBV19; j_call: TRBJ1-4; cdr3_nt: TGTGCCAGTGGGACCGCTCCGACTAATGAAAAACTGTTTTTT; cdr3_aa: CASGTAPTNEKLFF
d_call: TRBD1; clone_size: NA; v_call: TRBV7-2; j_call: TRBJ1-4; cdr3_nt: TGTGCCAGCAGCTCGACAGGGAGTGAAAAACTGTTTTTT; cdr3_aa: CASSSTGSEKLFF
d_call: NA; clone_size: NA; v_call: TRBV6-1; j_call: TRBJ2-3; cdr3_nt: TGTGCCAGCAGTAACGGCCTCAGCACAGATACGCAGTATTTT; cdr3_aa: CASSNGLSTDTQYF
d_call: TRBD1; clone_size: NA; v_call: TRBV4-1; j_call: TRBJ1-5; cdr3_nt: TGCGCCAGCAGCCAACTGGGACAGGGGGGTTTTTCTCAGCCCCAGCATTTT; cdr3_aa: CASSQLGQGGFSQPQHF
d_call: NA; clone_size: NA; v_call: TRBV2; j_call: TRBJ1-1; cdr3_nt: TGTGCCAGCCGAAACCAGAGGAACACTGAAGCTTTCTTT; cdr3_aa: CASRNQRNTEAFF
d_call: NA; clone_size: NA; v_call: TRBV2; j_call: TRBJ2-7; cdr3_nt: TGTGCCAGCAGTGAGGGTAGCGCGTCGACCTACGAGCAGTACTTC; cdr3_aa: CASSEGSASTYEQYF
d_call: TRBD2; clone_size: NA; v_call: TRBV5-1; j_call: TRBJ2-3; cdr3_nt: TGCGCCAGCAGCTTGGGCTCGGGACTAGCAACAGATACGCAGTATTTT; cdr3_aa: CASSLGSGLATDTQYF
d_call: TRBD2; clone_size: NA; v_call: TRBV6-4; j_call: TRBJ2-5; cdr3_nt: TGTGCCAGCACCGGGACTAGCCGCGGGCGAGAGACCCAGTACTTC; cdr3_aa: CASTGTSRGRETQYF
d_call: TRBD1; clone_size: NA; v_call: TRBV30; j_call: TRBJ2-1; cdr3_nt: TGTGCCTGGAGTCCTGGGACAGACAATGAGCAGTTCTTC; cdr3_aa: CAWSPGTDNEQFF
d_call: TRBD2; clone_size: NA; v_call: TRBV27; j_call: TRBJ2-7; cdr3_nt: TGTGCCAGCAGTTTATCTGTTGCTAGCGGGAGGGCCGAGCAGTACTTC; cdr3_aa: CASSLSVASGRAEQYF
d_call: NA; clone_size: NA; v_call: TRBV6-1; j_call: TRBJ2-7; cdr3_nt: TGTGCCAGCAGTGGACGGGGGACAGCCTACGAGCAGTACTTC; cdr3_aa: CASSGRGTAYEQYF
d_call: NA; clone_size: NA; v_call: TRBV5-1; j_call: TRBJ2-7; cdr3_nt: TGCGCCAGCAGCTTCGAGGGGACGGGTCTCTCGTCGCAGTACTTC; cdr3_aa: CASSFEGTGLSSQYF
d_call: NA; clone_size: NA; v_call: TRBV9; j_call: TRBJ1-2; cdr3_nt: TGTGCCAGCAGCGTATCGCCGTTCACTACAGGGGGCTACACCTTC; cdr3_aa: CASSVSPFTTGGYTF
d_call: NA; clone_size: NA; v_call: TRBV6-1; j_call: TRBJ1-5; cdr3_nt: TGTGCCAGCAGCGTTGGAGGCAAACAACAGCCCCAGCATTTT; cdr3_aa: CASSVGGKQQPQHF
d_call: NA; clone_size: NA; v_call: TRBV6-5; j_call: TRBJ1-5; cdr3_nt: TGTGCCAGCAGTTCCGGGAATCAGCCCCAGCATTTT; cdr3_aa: CASSSGNQPQHF
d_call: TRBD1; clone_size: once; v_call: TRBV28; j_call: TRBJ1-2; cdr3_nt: TGTGCCAGCGTGTACCCCGGGACAGGCCGGTGTTTTTTC; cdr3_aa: CASVYPGTGRCFF
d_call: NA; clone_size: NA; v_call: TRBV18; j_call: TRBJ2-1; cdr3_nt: TGTGCCAGCTCACGAGAAGACAGCCCCAATGAGCAGTTCTTC; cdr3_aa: CASSREDSPNEQFF
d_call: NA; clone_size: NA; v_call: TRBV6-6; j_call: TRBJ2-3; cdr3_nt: TGTGCCAGCAGTTACGGCCCTAACACAGATACGCAGTATTTT; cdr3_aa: CASSYGPNTDTQYF
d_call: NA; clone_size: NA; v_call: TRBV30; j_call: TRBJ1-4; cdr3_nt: TGTGCCTGGAGTGTAGGGCAGGGAGGCCGGAATGAAAAACTGTTTTTT; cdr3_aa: CAWSVGQGGRNEKLFF
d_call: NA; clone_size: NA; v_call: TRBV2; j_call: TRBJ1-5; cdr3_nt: TGTGCCAGCAGTGAATCAGGACAGTCACTCAATCAGCCCCAGCATTTT; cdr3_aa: CASSESGQSLNQPQHF